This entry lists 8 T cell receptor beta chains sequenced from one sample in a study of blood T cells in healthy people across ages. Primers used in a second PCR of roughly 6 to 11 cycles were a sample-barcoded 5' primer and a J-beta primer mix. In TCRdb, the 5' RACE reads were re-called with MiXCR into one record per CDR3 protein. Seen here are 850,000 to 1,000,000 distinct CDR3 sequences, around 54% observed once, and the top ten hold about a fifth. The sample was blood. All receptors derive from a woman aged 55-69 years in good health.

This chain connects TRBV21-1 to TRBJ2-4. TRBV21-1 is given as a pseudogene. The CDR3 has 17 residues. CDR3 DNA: TGTGCCAGCAGCAAAGTCTTGCAGGGGCGAGCCAAAAACATTCAGTACTTC. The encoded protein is CASSKVLQGRAKNIQYF.

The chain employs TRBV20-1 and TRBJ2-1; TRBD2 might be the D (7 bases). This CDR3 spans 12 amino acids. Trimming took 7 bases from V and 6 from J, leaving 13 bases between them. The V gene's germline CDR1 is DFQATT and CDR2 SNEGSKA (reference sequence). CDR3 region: CSVWEGGNEQFF. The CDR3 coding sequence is TGCAGTGTGTGGGAGGGGGGCAATGAGCAGTTCTTC.

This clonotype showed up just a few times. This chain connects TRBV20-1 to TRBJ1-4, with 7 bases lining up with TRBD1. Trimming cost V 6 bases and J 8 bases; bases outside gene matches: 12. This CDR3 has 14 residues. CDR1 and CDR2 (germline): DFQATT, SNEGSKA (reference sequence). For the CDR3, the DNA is TGCAGTGCCAGTAAAACAGGGGCCGACGAAAAACTGTTTTTT. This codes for CSASKTGADEKLFF.

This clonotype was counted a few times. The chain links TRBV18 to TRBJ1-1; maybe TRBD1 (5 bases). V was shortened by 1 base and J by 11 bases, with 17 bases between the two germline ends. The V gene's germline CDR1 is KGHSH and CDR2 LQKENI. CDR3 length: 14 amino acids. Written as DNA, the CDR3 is TGTGCCAGCTCACCACGCGACAGCGGCAATTTTGCTTTCTTT. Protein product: CASSPRDSGNFAFF.

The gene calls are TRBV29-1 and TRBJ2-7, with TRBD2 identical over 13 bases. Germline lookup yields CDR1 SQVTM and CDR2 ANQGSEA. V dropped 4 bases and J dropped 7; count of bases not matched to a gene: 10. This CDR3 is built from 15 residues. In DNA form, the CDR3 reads TGCAGCGTTGTGACACGACTAGCGGGAGGTTCTGAGCAGTACTTC. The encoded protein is CSVVTRLAGGSEQYF.

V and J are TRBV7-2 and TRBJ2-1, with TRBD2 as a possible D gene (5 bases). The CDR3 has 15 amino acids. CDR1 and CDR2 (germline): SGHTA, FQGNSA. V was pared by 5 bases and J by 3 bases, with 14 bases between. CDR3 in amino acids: CASSPRVGVYNEQFF. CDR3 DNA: TGTGCCAGCAGCCCTAGGGTGGGAGTCTACAATGAGCAGTTCTTC. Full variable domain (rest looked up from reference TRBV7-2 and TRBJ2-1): GAGVSQSPSNKVTEKGKDVELRCDPISGHTALYWYRQSLGQGLEFLIYFQGNSAPDKSGLPSDRFSAERTGGSVSTLTIQRTQQEDSAVYLCASSPRVGVYNEQFFGPGTRLTVL.

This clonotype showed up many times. CDR3 nucleotide sequence: TGTGCCAGCAGGGATCTATACGGGTTCATTCAGTACTTC. This encodes CASRDLYGFIQYF. V is TRBV6-1 and J is TRBJ2-4, with D unresolved. Germline V lookup: CDR1 MNHNS, CDR2 SASEGT. The CDR3 is 13 residues long. The ends were cut back, 6 bases at V and 9 bases at J, with 15 bases in the middle.

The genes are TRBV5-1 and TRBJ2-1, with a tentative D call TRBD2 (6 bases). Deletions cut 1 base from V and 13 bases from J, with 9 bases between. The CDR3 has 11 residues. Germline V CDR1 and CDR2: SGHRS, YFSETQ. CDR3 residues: CASSLTSNQFF. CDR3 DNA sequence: TGCGCCAGCAGCTTGACTAGCAATCAGTTCTTC.